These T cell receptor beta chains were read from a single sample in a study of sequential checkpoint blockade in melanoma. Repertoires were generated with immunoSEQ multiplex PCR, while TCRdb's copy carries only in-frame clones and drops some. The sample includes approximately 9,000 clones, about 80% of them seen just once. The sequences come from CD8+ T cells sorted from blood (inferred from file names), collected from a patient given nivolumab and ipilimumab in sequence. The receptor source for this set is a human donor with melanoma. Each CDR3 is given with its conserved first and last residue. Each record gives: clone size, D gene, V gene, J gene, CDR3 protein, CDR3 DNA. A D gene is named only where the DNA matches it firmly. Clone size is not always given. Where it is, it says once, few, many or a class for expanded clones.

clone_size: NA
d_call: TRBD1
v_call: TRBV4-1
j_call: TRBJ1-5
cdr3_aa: CASSQELGQGYSNQPQHF
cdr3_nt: TGCGCCAGCAGCCAAGAGCTCGGACAGGGATATAGCAATCAGCCCCAGCATTTT

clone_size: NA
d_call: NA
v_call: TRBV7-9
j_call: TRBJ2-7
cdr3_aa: CASSSPGQGWDEQYF
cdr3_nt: TGTGCCAGCAGCTCGCCGGGGCAGGGGTGGGACGAGCAGTACTTC

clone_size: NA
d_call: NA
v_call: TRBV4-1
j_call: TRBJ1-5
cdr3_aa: CASSQEDTGLGNQPQHF
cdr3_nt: TGCGCCAGCAGCCAAGAAGACACAGGGTTGGGCAATCAGCCCCAGCATTTT

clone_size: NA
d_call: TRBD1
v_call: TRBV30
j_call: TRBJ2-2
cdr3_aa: CAWTPRDRVVGDTGELFF
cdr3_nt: TGTGCCTGGACTCCGCGGGACAGGGTAGTTGGGGACACCGGGGAGCTGTTTTTT

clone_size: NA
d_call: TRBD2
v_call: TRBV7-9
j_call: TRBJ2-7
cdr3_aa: CASSLRVAGDSYEQYF
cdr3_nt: TGTGCCAGCAGCCTAAGGGTAGCGGGGGACTCCTACGAGCAGTACTTC

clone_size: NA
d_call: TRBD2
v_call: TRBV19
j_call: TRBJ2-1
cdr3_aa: CASSMAGAGYNEQFF
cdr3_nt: TGTGCCAGTAGTATGGCGGGAGCCGGGTACAATGAGCAGTTCTTC

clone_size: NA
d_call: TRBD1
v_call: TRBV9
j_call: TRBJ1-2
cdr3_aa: CASSLPRGQGEDYGYTF
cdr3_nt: TGTGCCAGCAGCCTCCCGAGGGGACAGGGGGAAGACTATGGCTACACCTTC

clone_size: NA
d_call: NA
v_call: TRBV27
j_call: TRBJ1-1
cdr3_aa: CASSSSLYTEAFF
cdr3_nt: TGTGCCAGCAGTTCTTCACTGTACACTGAAGCTTTCTTT

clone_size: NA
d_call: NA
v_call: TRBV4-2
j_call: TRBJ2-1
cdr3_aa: CASSQDRTLNEQFF
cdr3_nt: TGTGCCAGCAGCCAAGATAGGACACTTAATGAGCAGTTCTTC

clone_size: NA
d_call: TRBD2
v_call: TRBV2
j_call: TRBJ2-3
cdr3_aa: CASSPSGSLATQYF
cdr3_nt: TGTGCCAGCAGTCCTAGCGGGAGCCTTGCTACGCAGTATTTT

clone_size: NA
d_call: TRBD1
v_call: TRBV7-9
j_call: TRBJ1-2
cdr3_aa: CASSLETGNKHGYTF
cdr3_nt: TGTGCCAGCAGCTTAGAGACAGGGAATAAACATGGCTACACCTTC

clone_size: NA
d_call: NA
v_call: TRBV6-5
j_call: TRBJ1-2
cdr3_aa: CASSYAEASHSYGYTF
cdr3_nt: TGTGCCAGCAGTTACGCCGAAGCGTCACATAGCTATGGCTACACCTTC

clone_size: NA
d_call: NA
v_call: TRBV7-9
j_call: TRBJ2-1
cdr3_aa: CASSRLGGGNEQFF
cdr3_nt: TGTGCCAGCAGCCGTTTAGGGGGGGGCAATGAGCAGTTCTTC

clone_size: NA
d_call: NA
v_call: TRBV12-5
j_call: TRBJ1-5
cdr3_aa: CASGSTTEDSNQPQHF
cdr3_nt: TGTGCTAGTGGTTCCACAACGGAGGATAGCAATCAGCCCCAGCATTTT

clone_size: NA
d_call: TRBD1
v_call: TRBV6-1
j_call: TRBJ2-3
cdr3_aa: CASSEGQGADTQYF
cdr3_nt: TGTGCCAGCAGTGAGGGACAGGGGGCAGATACGCAGTATTTT

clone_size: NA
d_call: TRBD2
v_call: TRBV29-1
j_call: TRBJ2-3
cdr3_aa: CSVEAGADTQYF
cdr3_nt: TGCAGCGTTGAGGCGGGAGCAGATACGCAGTATTTT

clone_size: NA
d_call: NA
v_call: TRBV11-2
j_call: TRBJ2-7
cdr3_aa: CATQPVGTAGTYEQYF
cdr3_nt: TGTGCCACCCAACCGGTCGGGACTGCAGGCACCTACGAGCAGTACTTC

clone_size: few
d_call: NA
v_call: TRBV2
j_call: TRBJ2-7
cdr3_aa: CASSAIGTTSYEQYF
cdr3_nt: TGTGCCAGCAGTGCGATCGGGACAACCTCCTACGAGCAGTACTTC

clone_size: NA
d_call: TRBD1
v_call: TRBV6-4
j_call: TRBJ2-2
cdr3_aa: CASSGETGVDTGELFF
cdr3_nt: TGTGCCAGCAGTGGCGAGACAGGGGTGGACACCGGGGAGCTGTTTTTT

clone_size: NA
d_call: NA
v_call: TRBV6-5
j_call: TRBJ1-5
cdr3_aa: CATSTAGGRQPQHF
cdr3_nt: TGTGCCACCTCTACCGCCGGAGGAAGACAGCCCCAGCATTTT

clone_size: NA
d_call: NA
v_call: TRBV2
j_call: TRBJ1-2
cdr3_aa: CARTDSYGYTF
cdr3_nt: TGTGCCAGGACGGACAGTTATGGCTACACCTTC

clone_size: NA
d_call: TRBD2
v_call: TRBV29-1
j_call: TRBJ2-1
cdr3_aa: CSVRGREREVPYNEQFF
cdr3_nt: TGCAGCGTTCGAGGGAGAGAGCGGGAGGTCCCCTACAATGAGCAGTTCTTC

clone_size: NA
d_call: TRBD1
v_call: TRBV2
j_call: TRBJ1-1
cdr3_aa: CASSGGTGANTEAFF
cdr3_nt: TGTGCCAGCAGTGGGGGGACAGGGGCTAACACTGAAGCTTTCTTT

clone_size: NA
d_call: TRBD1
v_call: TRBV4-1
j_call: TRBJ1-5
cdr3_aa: CASSQEGQGVQPQHF
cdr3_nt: TGCGCCAGCAGCCAAGAGGGACAGGGAGTTCAGCCCCAGCATTTT

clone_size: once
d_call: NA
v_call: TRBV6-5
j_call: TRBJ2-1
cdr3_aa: CASGGGPYNEQFF
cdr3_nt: TGTGCCAGCGGAGGCGGACCCTACAATGAGCAGTTCTTC

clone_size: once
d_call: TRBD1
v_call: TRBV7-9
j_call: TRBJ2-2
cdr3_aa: CASSATGGAPGELFF
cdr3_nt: TGTGCCAGCAGCGCTACAGGGGGCGCCCCCGGGGAGCTGTTTTTT

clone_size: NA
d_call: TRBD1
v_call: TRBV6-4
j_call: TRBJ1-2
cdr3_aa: CASSAGQGARYGYTF
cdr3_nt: TGTGCCAGCAGCGCCGGACAGGGAGCGCGATATGGCTACACCTTC

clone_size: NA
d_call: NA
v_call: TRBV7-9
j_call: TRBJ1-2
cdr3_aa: CASSPGEGVDGYTF
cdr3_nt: TGTGCCAGCAGCCCCGGCGAGGGAGTCGATGGCTACACCTTC

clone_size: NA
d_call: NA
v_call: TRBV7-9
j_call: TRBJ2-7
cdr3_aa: CASSSRYSYEQYF
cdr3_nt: TGTGCCAGCAGCTCTCGGTACTCCTACGAGCAGTACTTC

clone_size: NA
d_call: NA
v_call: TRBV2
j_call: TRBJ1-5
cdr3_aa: CASRQLWESNQPQHF
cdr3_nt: TGTGCCAGCCGCCAGTTGTGGGAGAGTAATCAGCCCCAGCATTTT

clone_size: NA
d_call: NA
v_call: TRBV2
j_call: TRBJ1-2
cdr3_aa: CARVNRSF
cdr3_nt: TGTGCCAGGGTCAACAGGTCCTTC

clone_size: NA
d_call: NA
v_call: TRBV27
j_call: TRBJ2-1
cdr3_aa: CASSQTVTFNEQFF
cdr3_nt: TGTGCCAGCAGCCAGACAGTTACCTTCAATGAGCAGTTCTTC

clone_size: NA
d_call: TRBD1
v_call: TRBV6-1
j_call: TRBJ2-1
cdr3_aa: CASSDDRDYNEQFF
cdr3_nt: TGTGCCAGCAGTGATGACAGGGACTACAATGAGCAGTTCTTC

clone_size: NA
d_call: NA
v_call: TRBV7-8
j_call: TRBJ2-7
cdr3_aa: CASSWGQTGEQYF
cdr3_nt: TGTGCCAGCAGCTGGGGCCAGACAGGCGAGCAGTACTTC

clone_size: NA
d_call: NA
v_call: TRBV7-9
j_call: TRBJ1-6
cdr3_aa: CASSLKGSRSPLHF
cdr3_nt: TGTGCCAGCAGCTTAAAGGGGTCACGTTCACCCCTCCACTTT

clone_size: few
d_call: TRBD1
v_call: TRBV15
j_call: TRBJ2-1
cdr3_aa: CATSRSLPGQSVGEQFF
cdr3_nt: TGTGCCACCAGCAGATCCCTACCGGGACAGTCCGTGGGTGAGCAGTTCTTC

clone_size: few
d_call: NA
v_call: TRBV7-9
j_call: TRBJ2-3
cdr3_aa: CASSPWTNRGTDTQYF
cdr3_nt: TGTGCCAGCAGCCCCTGGACTAACCGAGGTACTGATACGCAGTATTTT

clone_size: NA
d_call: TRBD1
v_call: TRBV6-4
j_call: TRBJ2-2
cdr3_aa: CASSGSGGTGELFF
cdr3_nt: TGTGCCAGCAGTGGTTCAGGGGGCACCGGGGAGCTGTTTTTT

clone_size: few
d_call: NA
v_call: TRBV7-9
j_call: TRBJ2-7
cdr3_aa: CASSPQGTSYEQYF
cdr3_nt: TGTGCCAGCAGCCCACAGGGGACTTCCTACGAGCAGTACTTC

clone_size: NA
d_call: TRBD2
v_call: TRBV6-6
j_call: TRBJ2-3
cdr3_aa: CASSSSGSGVTQYF
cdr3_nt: TGTGCCAGCAGTTCTAGCGGGAGCGGAGTTACGCAGTATTTT

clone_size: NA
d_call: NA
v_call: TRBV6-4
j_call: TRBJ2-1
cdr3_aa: CASSVSGSYNEQFF
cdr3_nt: TGTGCCAGCAGTGTGAGCGGCTCCTACAATGAGCAGTTCTTC

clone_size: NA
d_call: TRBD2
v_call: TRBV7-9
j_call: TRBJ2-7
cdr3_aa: CASSSSGTTYEQYF
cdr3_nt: TGTGCCAGCAGCTCTAGCGGGACCACCTACGAGCAGTACTTC

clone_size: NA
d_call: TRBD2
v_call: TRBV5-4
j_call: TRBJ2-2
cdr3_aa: CASGAGETGELFF
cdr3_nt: TGTGCCAGCGGGGCGGGAGAAACCGGGGAGCTGTTTTTT

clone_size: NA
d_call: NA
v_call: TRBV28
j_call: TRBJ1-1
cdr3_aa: CASSFRGTEAFF
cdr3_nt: TGTGCCAGCAGTTTCAGGGGCACTGAAGCTTTCTTT

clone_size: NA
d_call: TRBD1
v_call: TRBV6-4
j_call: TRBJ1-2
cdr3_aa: CASSDSEGASNYGYTF
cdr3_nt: TGTGCCAGCAGTGACTCAGAGGGGGCTAGTAACTATGGCTACACCTTC

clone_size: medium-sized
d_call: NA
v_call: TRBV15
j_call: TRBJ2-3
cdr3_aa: CATSRSRGDTQYF
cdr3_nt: TGTGCCACCAGCAGATCCCGGGGAGATACGCAGTATTTT

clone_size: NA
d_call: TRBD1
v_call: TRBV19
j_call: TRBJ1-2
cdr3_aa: CASWTGHYTF
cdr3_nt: TGTGCCAGCTGGACAGGGCACTACACCTTC

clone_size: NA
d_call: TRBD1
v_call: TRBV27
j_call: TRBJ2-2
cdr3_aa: CASTTGFATGELFF
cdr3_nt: TGTGCCAGCACGACAGGGTTCGCCACCGGGGAGCTGTTTTTT

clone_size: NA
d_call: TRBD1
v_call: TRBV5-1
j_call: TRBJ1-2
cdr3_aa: CASSPDRDRTYYGYTF
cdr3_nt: TGCGCCAGCAGCCCGGACCGGGACAGGACGTACTATGGCTACACCTTC

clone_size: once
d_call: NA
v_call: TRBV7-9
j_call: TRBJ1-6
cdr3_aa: CASSRTQGYNSPLHF
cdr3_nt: TGTGCCAGCAGCCGGACACAGGGTTATAATTCACCCCTCCACTTT

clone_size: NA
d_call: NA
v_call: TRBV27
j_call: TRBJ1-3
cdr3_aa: CASSPLGGSGNTIYF
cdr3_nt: TGTGCCAGCAGTCCACTAGGGGGCTCTGGAAACACCATATATTTT

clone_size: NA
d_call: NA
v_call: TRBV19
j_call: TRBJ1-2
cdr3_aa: CASSVTWANRKTYGYTF
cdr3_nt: TGTGCCAGTAGTGTAACGTGGGCAAATCGAAAGACCTATGGCTACACCTTC

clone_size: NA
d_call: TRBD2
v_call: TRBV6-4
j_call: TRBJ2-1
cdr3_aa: CASSGSSGGSGEQFF
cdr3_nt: TGTGCCAGCAGTGGATCTAGCGGGGGTAGTGGTGAGCAGTTCTTC

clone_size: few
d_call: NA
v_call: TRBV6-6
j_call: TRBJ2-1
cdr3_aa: CASSLTGEYNEQFF
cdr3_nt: TGTGCCAGCAGCCTCACGGGAGAGTACAATGAGCAGTTCTTC

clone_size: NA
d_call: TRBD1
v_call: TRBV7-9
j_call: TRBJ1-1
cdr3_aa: CASSGTGDEAFF
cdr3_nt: TGTGCCAGCAGCGGGACAGGGGATGAAGCTTTCTTT

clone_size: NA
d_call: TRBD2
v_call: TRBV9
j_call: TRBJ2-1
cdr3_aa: CASSVVAGSYNEQFF
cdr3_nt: TGTGCCAGCAGCGTAGTAGCGGGGTCCTACAATGAGCAGTTCTTC

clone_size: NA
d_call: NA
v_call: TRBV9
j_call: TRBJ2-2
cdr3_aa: CASSVWRDGGELFF
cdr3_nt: TGTGCCAGCAGCGTCTGGCGGGATGGGGGGGAGCTGTTTTTT

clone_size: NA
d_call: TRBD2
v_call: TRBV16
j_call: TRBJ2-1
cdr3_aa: CASSHPGRSNEQFF
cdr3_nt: TGTGCCAGCAGCCATCCCGGGAGGTCCAATGAGCAGTTCTTC

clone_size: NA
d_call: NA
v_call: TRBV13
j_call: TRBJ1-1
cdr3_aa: CASSSGQLNTEAFF
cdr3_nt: TGTGCCAGCAGCTCCGGACAGTTGAACACTGAAGCTTTCTTT

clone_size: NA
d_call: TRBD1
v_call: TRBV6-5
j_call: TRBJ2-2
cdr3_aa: CASSPDRGRTGELFF
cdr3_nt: TGTGCCAGCTCCCCGGACAGGGGGCGCACCGGGGAGCTGTTTTTT